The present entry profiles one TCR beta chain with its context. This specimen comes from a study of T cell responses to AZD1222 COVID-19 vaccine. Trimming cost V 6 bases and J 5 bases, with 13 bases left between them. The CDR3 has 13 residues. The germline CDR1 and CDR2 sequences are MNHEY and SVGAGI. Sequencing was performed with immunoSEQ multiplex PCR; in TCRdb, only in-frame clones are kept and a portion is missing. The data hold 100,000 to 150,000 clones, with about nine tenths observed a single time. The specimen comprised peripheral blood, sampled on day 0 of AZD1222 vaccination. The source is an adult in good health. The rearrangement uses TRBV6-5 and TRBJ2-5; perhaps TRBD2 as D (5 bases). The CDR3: CASRRVGGETQYF. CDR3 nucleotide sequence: TGTGCCAGCAGGAGGGTCGGTGGGGAGACCCAGTACTTC.